This T cell receptor beta chain appears in the sequencing data of a study of cytomegalovirus exposure and HLA in healthy donors. Looking at the study overall: Among about 380 genotyped donors, around 80% fell in the Caucasian-associated ancestry cluster.

Researchers ran the PCR with 60 Vbeta and 13 Jbeta primers. Sequenced by immunoSEQ multiplex PCR; TCRdb stores in-frame clones only, minus some. The data contain over 90,000 clones, about 71% of them singletons. Study results and caveats: A few of the chains that were CMV-associated were confirmed in vitro to be specific for CMV antigens.

Regarding this clone: Its specificity is not known.

With 1 base removed from V and 0 bases from J, the gap between germline ends came to 4 bases. Per germline, CDR1 MGHRA and CDR2 YSYEKL. The CDR3 has 14 amino acids. The sample taken for sequencing was PBMCs. The gene calls are TRBV4-1 and TRBJ1-5; no firm D call. This sequence was found in a woman in her forties or fifties in good health and CMV-seronegative. The chain's CDR3 is CASSQGYSNQPQHF. The CDR3 DNA reads as TGCGCCAGCAGCCAAGGCTATAGCAATCAGCCCCAGCATTTT.